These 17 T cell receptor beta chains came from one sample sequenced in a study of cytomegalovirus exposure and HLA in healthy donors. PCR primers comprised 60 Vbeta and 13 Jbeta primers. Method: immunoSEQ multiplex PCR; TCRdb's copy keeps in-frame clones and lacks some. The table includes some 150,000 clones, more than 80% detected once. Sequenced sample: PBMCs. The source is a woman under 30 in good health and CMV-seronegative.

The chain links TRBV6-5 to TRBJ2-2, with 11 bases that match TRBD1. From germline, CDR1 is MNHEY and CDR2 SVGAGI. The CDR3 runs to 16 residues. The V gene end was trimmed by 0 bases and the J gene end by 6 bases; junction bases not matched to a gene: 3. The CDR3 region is CASSYSSGQGAGELFF. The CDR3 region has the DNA TGTGCCAGCAGTTACTCTTCGGGACAGGGGGCCGGGGAGCTGTTTTTT.

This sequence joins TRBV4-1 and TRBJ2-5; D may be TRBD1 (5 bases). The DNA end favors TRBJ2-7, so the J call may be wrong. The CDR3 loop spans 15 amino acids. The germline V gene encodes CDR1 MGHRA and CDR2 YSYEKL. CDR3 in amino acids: CASSQENRGPYEQYF. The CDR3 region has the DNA TGCGCCAGCAGCCAAGAGAATAGGGGCCCCTACGAGCAGTACTTC.

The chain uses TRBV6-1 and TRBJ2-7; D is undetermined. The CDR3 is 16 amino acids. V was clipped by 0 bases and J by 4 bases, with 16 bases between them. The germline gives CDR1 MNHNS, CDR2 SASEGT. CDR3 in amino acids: CASSEAFTSSGYEQYF. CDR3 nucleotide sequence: TGTGCCAGCAGTGAAGCCTTCACCTCATCAGGTTACGAGCAGTACTTC.

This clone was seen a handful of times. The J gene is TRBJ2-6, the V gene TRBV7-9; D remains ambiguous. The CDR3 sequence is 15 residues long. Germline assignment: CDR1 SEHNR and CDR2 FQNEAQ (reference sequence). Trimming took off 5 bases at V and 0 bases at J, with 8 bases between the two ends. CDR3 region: CASSAPVSGANVLTF. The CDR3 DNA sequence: TGTGCCAGCAGCGCCCCGGTCTCTGGGGCCAACGTCCTGACTTTC.

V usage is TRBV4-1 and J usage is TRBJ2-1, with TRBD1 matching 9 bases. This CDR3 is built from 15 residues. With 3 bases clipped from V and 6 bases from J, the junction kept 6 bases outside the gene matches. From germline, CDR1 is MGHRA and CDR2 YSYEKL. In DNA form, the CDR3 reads TGCGCCAGCAGCCACCCGGAGACAGGGGGCAATGAGCAGTTCTTC. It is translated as CASSHPETGGNEQFF.

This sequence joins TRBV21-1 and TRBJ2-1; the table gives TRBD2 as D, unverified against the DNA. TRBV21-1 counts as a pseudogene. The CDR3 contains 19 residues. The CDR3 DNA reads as TGTGCCAGCAGCAAAGCGAAACGGTCTCTAGCGGGAGGTAGGAATGAGCAGTTCTTC. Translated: CASSKAKRSLAGGRNEQFF.

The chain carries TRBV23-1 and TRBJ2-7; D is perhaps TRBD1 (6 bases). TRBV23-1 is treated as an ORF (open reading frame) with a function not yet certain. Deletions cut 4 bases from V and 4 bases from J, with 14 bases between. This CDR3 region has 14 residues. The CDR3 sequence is CASSRVRGGYEQYF. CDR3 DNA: TGCGCCAGCAGTCGCGTCAGGGGTGGGTACGAGCAGTACTTC.

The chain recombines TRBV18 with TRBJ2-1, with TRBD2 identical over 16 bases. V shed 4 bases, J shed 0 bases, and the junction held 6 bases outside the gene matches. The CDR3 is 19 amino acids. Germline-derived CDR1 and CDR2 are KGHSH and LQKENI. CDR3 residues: CASSRPGLAGGSSYNEQFF. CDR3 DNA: TGTGCCAGCTCACGCCCGGGACTAGCGGGAGGGAGCTCCTACAATGAGCAGTTCTTC.

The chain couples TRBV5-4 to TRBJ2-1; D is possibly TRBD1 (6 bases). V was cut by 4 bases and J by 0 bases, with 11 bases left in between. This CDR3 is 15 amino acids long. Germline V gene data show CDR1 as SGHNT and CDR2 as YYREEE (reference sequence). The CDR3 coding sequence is TGTGCCAGCAGCCCCTCAGGGGTCTCCTACAATGAGCAGTTCTTC. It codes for CASSPSGVSYNEQFF.

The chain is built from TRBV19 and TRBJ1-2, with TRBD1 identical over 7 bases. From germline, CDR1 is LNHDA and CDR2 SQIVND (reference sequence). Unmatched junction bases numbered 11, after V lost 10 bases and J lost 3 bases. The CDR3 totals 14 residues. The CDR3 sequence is CAISPGTEDYGYTF. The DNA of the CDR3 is TGTGCCATTTCCCCCGGGACAGAGGACTATGGCTACACCTTC.

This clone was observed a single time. As DNA, the CDR3 is TGCGCCACCTCACAGGGTAGTAATTCACCCCTCCACTTT. Its translation: CATSQGSNSPLHF. V usage is TRBV10-2 and J usage is TRBJ1-6, with D perhaps matching TRBD1 (6 bases). CDR3 length equals 13 residues. V lost 10 bases to trimming and J lost 6 bases, with 13 bases between them. The germline CDR1 and CDR2 sequences are WSHSY and SAAADI.

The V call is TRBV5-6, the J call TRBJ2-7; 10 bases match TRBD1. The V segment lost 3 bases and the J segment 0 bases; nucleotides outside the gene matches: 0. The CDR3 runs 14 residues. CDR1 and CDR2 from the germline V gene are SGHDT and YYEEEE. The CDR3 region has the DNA TGTGCCAGCAGCTGGGACAGGGGCTCCTACGAGCAGTACTTC. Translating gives CASSWDRGSYEQYF.

CDR3 coding DNA: TGTGCCAGCAGCCGTGGCCGGGACAGGGGGAGAAACGAGCAGTACTTC. It yields the protein CASSRGRDRGRNEQYF. V gene TRBV7-6 combines with J gene TRBJ2-5, with 11 bases lining up with TRBD1. Gene TRBJ2-7 matches the end of the DNA better, so the J call may be wrong. Germline V gene data show CDR1 as SGHVS and CDR2 as FNYEAQ. This CDR3 is built from 16 residues.

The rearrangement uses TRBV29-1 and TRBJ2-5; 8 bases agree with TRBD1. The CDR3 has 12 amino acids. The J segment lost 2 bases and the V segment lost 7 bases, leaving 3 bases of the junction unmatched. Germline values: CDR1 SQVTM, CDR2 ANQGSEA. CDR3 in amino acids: CSGTGMQETQYF. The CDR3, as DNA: TGCAGCGGGACAGGGATGCAAGAGACCCAGTACTTC.

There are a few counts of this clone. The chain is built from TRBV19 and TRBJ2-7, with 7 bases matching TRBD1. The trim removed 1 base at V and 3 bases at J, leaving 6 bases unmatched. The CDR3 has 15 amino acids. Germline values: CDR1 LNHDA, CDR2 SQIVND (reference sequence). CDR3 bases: TGTGCCAGTAGTATAGCCACCGGGACAGACTACGAGCAGTACTTC. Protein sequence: CASSIATGTDYEQYF.

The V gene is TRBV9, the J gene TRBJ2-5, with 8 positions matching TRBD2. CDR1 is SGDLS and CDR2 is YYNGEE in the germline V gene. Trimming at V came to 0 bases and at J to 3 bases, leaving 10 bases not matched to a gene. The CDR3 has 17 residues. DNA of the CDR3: TGTGCCAGCAGCGTAGGCGCGGCGGGGGGAGGTGAAGAGACCCAGTACTTC. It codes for CASSVGAAGGGEETQYF.

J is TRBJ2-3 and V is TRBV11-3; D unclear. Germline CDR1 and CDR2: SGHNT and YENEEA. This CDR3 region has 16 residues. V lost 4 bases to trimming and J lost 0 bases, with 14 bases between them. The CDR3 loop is CASSSRPYSSTDTQYF. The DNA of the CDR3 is TGTGCCAGCAGCTCTCGCCCTTACAGTAGCACAGATACGCAGTATTTT.